The rows below give T cell receptor beta chains drawn from one sample of a study of shared clonotypes between healthy human individuals. Some clones are missing from TCRdb's copy, which holds only in-frame ones; the method was immunoSEQ multiplex PCR. Among under 850,000 clones listed, 72% were seen once. Sequencing was done on a sample of memory CD4+ T cells sorted from blood. The receptor source for this set is a woman aged 25 to 39 in good health. The CDR3 runs from the conserved cysteine through the conserved F or W. The D gene is left open where the match is weak. Expanded clones are given a class, and other clones once, few, many or no size at all.

V	J	size	D	CDR3	DNA
TRBV14	TRBJ1-3	few	.	CASSPQTAGNTIYF	TGTGCCAGCAGCCCGCAAACTGCTGGAAACACCATATATTTT
TRBV11-3	TRBJ2-2	.	.	CASSSRSDTGELFF	TGTGCCAGCAGCTCCCGGTCCGACACCGGGGAGCTGTTTTTT
TRBV7-9	TRBJ2-1	.	TRBD1	CASSLVTGGHEQFF	TGTGCCAGCAGCTTAGTTACAGGGGGACATGAGCAGTTCTTC
TRBV5-1	TRBJ2-7	.	.	CASTRGGRGLTYEQYF	TGCGCCAGCACCCGTGGAGGGCGGGGGCTTACCTACGAGCAGTACTTC
TRBV6-1	TRBJ2-7	.	TRBD1	CASSVWQGAYEQYF	TGTGCCAGCAGCGTATGGCAGGGGGCCTACGAGCAGTACTTC
TRBV21-1	TRBJ1-2	.	.	CASSKGSSGDYGYTF	TGTGCCAGCAGCAAAGGGAGTAGCGGGGACTATGGCTACACCTTC
TRBV18	TRBJ2-2	.	.	CASSPRENTGELFF	TGTGCCAGCTCACCACGGGAGAACACCGGGGAGCTGTTTTTT
TRBV6-1	TRBJ2-3	.	.	CASSEVKRRGGDTQYF	TGTGCCAGCAGTGAAGTCAAGCGGAGGGGGGGAGATACGCAGTATTTT
TRBV28	TRBJ2-7	few	.	CASSFHLALLSYEQYF	TGTGCCAGCAGTTTTCATCTAGCGCTACTCTCCTACGAGCAGTACTTC
TRBV28	TRBJ1-4	.	.	CASRPGWGTNEKLFF	TGTGCCAGCAGACCTGGGTGGGGTACTAATGAAAAACTGTTTTTT
TRBV7-9	TRBJ1-1	many	TRBD1	CASSAQGGNTEAFF	TGTGCCAGCAGCGCTCAGGGGGGGAACACTGAAGCTTTCTTT
TRBV4-1	TRBJ1-1	.	.	CASSQGRYPENTEAFF	TGCGCCAGCAGCCAAGGTCGTTATCCAGAGAACACTGAAGCTTTCTTT